This T cell receptor beta chain was profiled in a study of T-cell memory formation after mild COVID-19. Study summary: Largely donor-specific sequence clusters came from a couple of donors.

One entry per CDR3 protein, called by TCRdb with MiXCR from the 5' RACE reads. The table shows about 250,000 distinct CDR3 sequences, with approximately 15% occurring only once. The sequence was obtained from an adult woman who had mild COVID-19 (a few samples of this study predate the infection). Cell type and time point are not known. What was sequenced was PBMCs or a T cell subset sorted from them (not recorded which).

CDR3 residues: CASRSPGGSGSKNEQFF. DNA for the CDR3: TGTGCCAGCAGATCCCCAGGAGGCAGCGGGAGTAAGAATGAGCAGTTCTTC. V gene TRBV11-2 combines with J gene TRBJ2-1, with TRBD2 matching over 8 bases. This CDR3 is 17 amino acids long. The trim removed 6 bases at V and 7 bases at J, leaving 17 bases unmatched. From germline, CDR1 is SGHAT and CDR2 FQNNGV.